The following is a T cell receptor (beta chain) sequence with its context. Its target is not known. Per germline, CDR1 MNHEY and CDR2 SMNVEV (reference sequence). The CDR3 sequence is 15 residues long. V trimming: 7 bases; J trimming: 2 bases; junction bases outside the gene matches: 7. Here immunoSEQ multiplex PCR was the method, and the copy in TCRdb shows in-frame clones only, minus some. The profile shows some 190,000 clones, almost 90% of them singletons. This sample is part of a study of T cell responses to AZD1222 COVID-19 vaccine. The study's findings and limits: The donors showed a predominance of white British ancestry and of females, with possible underestimation of clonal diversity. Dominant at 160-218 and 743-854, vaccine-associated CD4 TCRs also spanned spike.

The receptor's source is an adult in good health. The sequences come from peripheral blood, collected on day 0 of AZD1222 vaccination. J is TRBJ1-5 and V is TRBV27; 8 positions agree with TRBD1. Written as DNA, the CDR3 is TGTGCCAGCAAACTCGACAGGGGTGGCAATCAGCCCCAGCATTTT. Translating it yields CASKLDRGGNQPQHF.